The next 17 T cell receptor beta chains were all read from a single sample in a study of blood T cells in healthy people across ages. Then a second PCR, running about 6 to 12 cycles, was carried out with a sample-barcoded 5' primer and a J-beta primer mix. TCRdb used MiXCR to reprocess the 5' RACE reads, holding one entry per CDR3 protein. The sample shows over 700,000 distinct CDR3 sequences, about 53% of them seen only once. Input material: blood. These receptors originate from an elderly man in good health.

The chain combines TRBV12-3 or TRBV12-4 with TRBJ2-1; TRBD1 might be the D (6 bases). The V end was cut by 10 bases, the J end by 5 bases, with 24 bases between. The CDR3 length is 16 residues. CDR3 coding DNA: TGTGCCATTAAGTTTGGGCGCCTGGGGGCTCACAATGAGCAGTTCTTC. As protein: CAIKFGRLGAHNEQFF.

The rearrangement joins TRBV2 to TRBJ2-5; tentative D call: TRBD2 (5 bases). V gave up 5 bases and J gave up 1 base, with 8 bases separating them. Per the germline V gene, CDR1 is SNHLY and CDR2 is FYNNEI. The CDR3 sequence is 13 residues long. CDR3 amino acids: CASSRLRQETQYF. In DNA, the CDR3 is TGTGCCAGCAGTCGACTACGCCAAGAGACCCAGTACTTC.

The V call is TRBV7-9, the J call TRBJ2-3; 7 nucleotides match TRBD1. The ends lost 5 bases at V and 0 bases at J; junction bases unmatched: 5. This CDR3 contains 15 residues. Germline V lookup: CDR1 SEHNR, CDR2 FQNEAQ (reference sequence). The CDR3 DNA reads TGTGCCAGCAGCCTAGGGGACAGAAGCACAGATACGCAGTATTTT. Protein sequence: CASSLGDRSTDTQYF.

This clonotype was observed a handful of times. V and J are TRBV27 and TRBJ2-4; 9 bases agree with TRBD1. Germline CDR1 MNHEY, CDR2 SMNVEV (reference sequence). The ends lost 3 bases at V and 13 bases at J; junction bases unmatched: 7. CDR3 length: 13 amino acids. CDR3 in DNA: TGTGCCAGCAGTTTGACAGGGGGTGAAGAGCAGTACTTC. Amino acid sequence: CASSLTGGEEQYF.

This chain uses TRBV29-1 with TRBJ2-4, with 11 positions matching TRBD1. This CDR3 spans 13 amino acids. Trimming cost V 8 bases and J 7 bases; bases outside gene matches: 7. CDR1 SQVTM and CDR2 ANQGSEA come from the germline V gene. The DNA for the CDR3 is TGCAGCTTTACGAGGGACAGGGGGAACATTCAGTACTTC. It specifies CSFTRDRGNIQYF.

This clonotype was counted a few times. CDR3 in DNA: TGTGCCACCAGTGATGCAGAATCTCTAGCCAAAAACATTCAGTACTTC. This translates into CATSDAESLAKNIQYF. V is TRBV24-1 and J is TRBJ2-4; no clear D. This CDR3 region has 16 residues. Germline V gene lookup returns CDR1 KGHDR and CDR2 SFDVKD. V was trimmed by 3 bases and J by 0 bases, leaving 11 bases between them.

The chain joins TRBV21-1 to TRBJ2-3; the table calls TRBD2, which could not be checked here. TRBV21-1 is termed a pseudogene. The CDR3 runs to 18 residues. As DNA, the CDR3 is TGTGCCAGCAGCGAACATAATAGCGGGAGGGCCGGTGACAGATACGCGTATTTT. Translated, it gives CASSEHNSGRAGDRYAYF.

The chain uses TRBV3-1 and TRBJ2-5; 9 bases match TRBD2. The CDR3 contains 15 residues. Germline V gives CDR1 LGHDT, CDR2 YNNKEL (reference sequence). V was clipped by 3 bases and J by 11 bases; unmatched bases: 13. CDR3 protein: CASSQGLAGGHEQYF. The CDR3 DNA reads as TGTGCCAGCAGCCAGGGACTAGCAGGAGGCCATGAGCAGTACTTC.

The J gene is TRBJ2-3, the V gene TRBV4-2, with D tentatively TRBD1 or TRBD2 (5 bases each). Trimming stripped 1 base from V and 3 bases from J, with 14 bases between. This CDR3 spans 16 amino acids. Germline lookup yields CDR1 LGHNA and CDR2 YNFKEQ. The CDR3 DNA reads TGTGCCAGCAGCCAAGGCGGGCAGGGAGAAACAGATACGCAGTATTTT. This translates into CASSQGGQGETDTQYF.

V and J are TRBV2 and TRBJ2-1, with 11 nucleotides matching TRBD2. This CDR3 is 18 amino acids long. V lost 0 bases and J lost 9; bases outside the gene matches: 13. Per germline, CDR1 SNHLY and CDR2 FYNNEI. Written as DNA, the CDR3 is TGTGCCAGCAGTGAAGCCCCGGGGACTAGCGGATTGAGGGGTGAGCAGTTCTTC. Its protein is CASSEAPGTSGLRGEQFF.

The J gene is TRBJ2-5, the V gene TRBV5-1; D call uncertain. The CDR3 has 15 amino acids. V was shortened by 0 bases and J by 5 bases, with 14 bases between the two germline ends. The germline CDR1 and CDR2 sequences are SGHRS and YFSETQ. This CDR3 is CASSLGVDPGETQYF. The CDR3 DNA follows: TGCGCCAGCAGCTTGGGAGTGGACCCCGGCGAGACCCAGTACTTC.

This clonotype appeared a few times. Here the CDR3 DNA reads TGTGCCAGCAGCGAAACTGCCGGGACAGGGACCAGATACGCGTATTTT. It specifies CASSETAGTGTRYAYF. V usage is TRBV12-3 or TRBV12-4 and J usage is TRBJ2-3; 9 bases fit TRBD1. The V gene end was trimmed by 6 bases and the J gene end by 14 bases; junction bases not matched to a gene: 21. This CDR3 comprises 16 residues.

The rearrangement uses TRBV9 and TRBJ2-1, with D tentatively TRBD2 (6 bases). The CDR3 sequence is 15 residues long. CDR1 and CDR2 (germline): SGDLS, YYNGEE. V lost 0 bases to trimming and J lost 4 bases, with 11 bases between them. The CDR3 DNA sequence: TGTGCCAGCAGCGTAGGGGCGGGGCCTTACAATGAGCAGTTCTTC. As protein: CASSVGAGPYNEQFF.

This chain links TRBV9 with TRBJ2-3; no firm D call. Germline lookup yields CDR1 SGDLS and CDR2 YYNGEE. Trimming took 4 bases from V and 3 from J, leaving 21 bases between them. This CDR3 is built from 17 residues. For the CDR3, the DNA is TGTGCCAGCAGCCATCACCCTGGGCCGACGGTAACAGATACGCAGTATTTT. This translates into CASSHHPGPTVTDTQYF.

This chain joins TRBV6-5 and TRBJ2-4; D perhaps matches TRBD1 (5 bases). The J call is in doubt because the DNA end fits TRBJ2-7 better. There are 14 residues in the CDR3. CDR1 is MNHEY, CDR2 SVGAGI, per germline. The CDR3 reads CASSYLNRFDEQYF. CDR3 nucleotide sequence: TGTGCCAGCAGTTACCTAAACAGGTTCGACGAGCAGTACTTC.

This sequence joins TRBV7-2 and TRBJ2-1; TRBD2 is a possible D gene (6 bases). CDR3 length equals 14 residues. Germline values: CDR1 SGHTA, CDR2 FQGNSA. Trimming cost V 6 bases and J 4 bases, with 13 bases left between them. The CDR3 is CASSRLGTYNEQFF. The CDR3 bases are TGTGCCAGCAGTCGCTTAGGGACTTACAATGAGCAGTTCTTC.

Only a few counts were recorded for this clonotype. This chain joins TRBV9 and TRBJ2-3; D is perhaps TRBD2 (5 bases). Looked up from germline, CDR1 is SGDLS and CDR2 is YYNGEE. The V and J ends lost 2 bases and 0 bases respectively, with 10 bases between them. CDR3 length: 15 amino acids. The CDR3 here is CASSVRGYSTDTQYF. CDR3 coding DNA: TGTGCCAGCAGCGTTCGCGGGTATAGCACAGATACGCAGTATTTT.